This TCR beta chain was identified in a study of CD8+ T cells in alopecia areata. Study findings and constraints: It was lesional scalp, especially alopecia totalis/universalis, that showed higher clonality than normal scalp. Clarity of TCR sharing across patients fell short of that in mice, possibly HLA-related.

Per germline, CDR1 GTSNPN and CDR2 SVGIG (reference sequence). This CDR3 spans 13 amino acids. Trimming cost V 0 bases and J 0 bases, with 5 bases left between them. Sequencing templates came from extracted RNA that was reverse transcribed into cDNA. The repertoire was sequenced with immunoSEQ multiplex PCR; TCRdb's copy has only in-frame clones and lacks some. The data show 90,000 to 150,000 clones, about 60% seen once. Using a FACSAria, the CD4+ and CD8+ T cells were sorted from the PBMCs. Note on this clone: Antigen unknown.

V is TRBV30 and J is TRBJ1-1, with unresolved D. Sequencing was done on a sample of CD4+ T cells sorted from blood. The TCR sequence derives from a human donor in good health. The CDR3 here is CAWSVLMNTEAFF. CDR3 bases: TGTGCCTGGAGTGTGCTGATGAACACTGAAGCTTTCTTT. Drawing the rest from reference TRBV30 and TRBJ1-1, the complete variable domain is SQTIHQWPATLVQPVGSPLSLECTVEGTSNPNLYWYRQAAGRGLQLLFYSVGIGQISSEVPQNLSASRPQDRQFILSSKKLLLSDSGFYLCAWSVLMNTEAFFGQGTRLTVV.